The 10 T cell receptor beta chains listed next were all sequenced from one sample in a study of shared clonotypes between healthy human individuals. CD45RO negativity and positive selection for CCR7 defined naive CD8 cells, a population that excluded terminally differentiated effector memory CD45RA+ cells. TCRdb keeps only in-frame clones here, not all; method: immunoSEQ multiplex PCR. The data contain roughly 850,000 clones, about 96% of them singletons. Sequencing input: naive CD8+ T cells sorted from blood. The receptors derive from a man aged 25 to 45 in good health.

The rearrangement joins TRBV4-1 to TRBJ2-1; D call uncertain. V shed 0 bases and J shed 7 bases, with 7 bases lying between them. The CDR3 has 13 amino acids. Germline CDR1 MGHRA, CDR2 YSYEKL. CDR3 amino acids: CASSQEVVNEQFF. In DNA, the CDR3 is TGCGCCAGCAGCCAAGAAGTAGTAAATGAGCAGTTCTTC.

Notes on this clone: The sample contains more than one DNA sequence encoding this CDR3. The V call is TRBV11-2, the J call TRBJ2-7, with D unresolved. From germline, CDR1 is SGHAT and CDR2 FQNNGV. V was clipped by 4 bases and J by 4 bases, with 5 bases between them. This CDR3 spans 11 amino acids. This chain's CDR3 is CASSSGYEQYF. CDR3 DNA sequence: TGTGCCAGCAGCTCTGGGTACGAGCAGTACTTC.

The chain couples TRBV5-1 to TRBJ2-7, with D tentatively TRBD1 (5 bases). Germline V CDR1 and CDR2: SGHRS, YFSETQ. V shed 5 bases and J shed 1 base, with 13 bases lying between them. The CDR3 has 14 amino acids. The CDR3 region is CASSPGRLSYEQYF. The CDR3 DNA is TGCGCCAGCAGTCCAGGGCGCCTTTCCTACGAGCAGTACTTC.

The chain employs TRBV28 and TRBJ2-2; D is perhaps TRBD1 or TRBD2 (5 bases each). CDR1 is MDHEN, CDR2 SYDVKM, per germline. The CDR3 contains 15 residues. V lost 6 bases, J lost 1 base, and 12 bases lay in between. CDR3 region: CASSGTVRNTGELFF. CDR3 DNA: TGTGCCAGCAGCGGGACGGTACGGAACACCGGGGAGCTGTTTTTT.

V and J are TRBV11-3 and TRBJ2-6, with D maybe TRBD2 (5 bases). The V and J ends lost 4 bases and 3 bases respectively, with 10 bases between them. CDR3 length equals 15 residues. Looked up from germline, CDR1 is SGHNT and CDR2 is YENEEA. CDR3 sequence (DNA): TGTGCCAGCAGCTCCCGGGGTGGTGGGGCCAACGTCCTGACTTTC. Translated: CASSSRGGGANVLTF.

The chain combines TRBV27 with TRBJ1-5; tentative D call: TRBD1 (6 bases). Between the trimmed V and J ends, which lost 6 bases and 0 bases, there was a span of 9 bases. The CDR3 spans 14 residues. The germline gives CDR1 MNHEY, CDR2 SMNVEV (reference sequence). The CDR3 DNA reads TGTGCCAGCAGAGACAGGTATAGCAATCAGCCCCAGCATTTT. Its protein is CASRDRYSNQPQHF.

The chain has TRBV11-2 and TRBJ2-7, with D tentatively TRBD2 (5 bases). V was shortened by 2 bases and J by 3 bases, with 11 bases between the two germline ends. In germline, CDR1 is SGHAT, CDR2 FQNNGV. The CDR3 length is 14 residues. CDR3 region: CASSLYTGSYEQYF. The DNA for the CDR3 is TGTGCCAGCAGCTTATATACGGGGAGCTACGAGCAGTACTTC.

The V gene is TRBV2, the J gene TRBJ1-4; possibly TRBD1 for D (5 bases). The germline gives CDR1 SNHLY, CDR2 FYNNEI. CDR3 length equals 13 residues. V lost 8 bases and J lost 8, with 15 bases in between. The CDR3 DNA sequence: TGTGCCAGCGACAACCCCAGGGACGAAAAACTGTTTTTT. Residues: CASDNPRDEKLFF.

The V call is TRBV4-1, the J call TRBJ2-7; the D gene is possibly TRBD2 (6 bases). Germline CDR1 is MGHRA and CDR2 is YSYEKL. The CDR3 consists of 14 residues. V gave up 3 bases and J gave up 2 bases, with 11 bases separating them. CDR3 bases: TGCGCCAGCAGCCAGGTGGAGGGCCCCTACGAGCAGTACTTC. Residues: CASSQVEGPYEQYF.

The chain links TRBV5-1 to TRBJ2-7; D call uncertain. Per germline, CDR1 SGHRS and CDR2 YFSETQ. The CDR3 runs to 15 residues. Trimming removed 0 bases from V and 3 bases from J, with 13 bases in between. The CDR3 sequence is CASSLAVAASYEQYF. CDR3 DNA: TGCGCCAGCAGCTTGGCCGTCGCAGCGAGCTACGAGCAGTACTTC.